Reported below is one T cell receptor beta chain. The CDR3 runs to 12 residues. Trimming took 4 bases from V and 9 from J, leaving 13 bases between them. Germline-derived CDR1 and CDR2 are SQVTM and ANQGSEA. Using a J-beta primer mix together with a sample-barcoded 5' primer, a second PCR was run for roughly 6 to 11 cycles. A template-switch adaptor containing 12 random nucleotides labeled each cDNA molecule. TCRdb processed the 5' RACE reads anew with MiXCR; each CDR3 protein has one entry. The table lists about 640,000 distinct CDR3 sequences, roughly three fifths of them singletons. This entry is derived from a study of blood T cells in healthy people across ages.

This rearrangement joins TRBV29-1 to TRBJ2-1; no definite D call. The sequencing sample was made of blood. The sequence was obtained from a man aged 60 to 69 in good health. This chain's CDR3 is CSVAPVYPEQFF. DNA of the CDR3: TGCAGCGTTGCGCCAGTTTACCCTGAGCAGTTCTTC.